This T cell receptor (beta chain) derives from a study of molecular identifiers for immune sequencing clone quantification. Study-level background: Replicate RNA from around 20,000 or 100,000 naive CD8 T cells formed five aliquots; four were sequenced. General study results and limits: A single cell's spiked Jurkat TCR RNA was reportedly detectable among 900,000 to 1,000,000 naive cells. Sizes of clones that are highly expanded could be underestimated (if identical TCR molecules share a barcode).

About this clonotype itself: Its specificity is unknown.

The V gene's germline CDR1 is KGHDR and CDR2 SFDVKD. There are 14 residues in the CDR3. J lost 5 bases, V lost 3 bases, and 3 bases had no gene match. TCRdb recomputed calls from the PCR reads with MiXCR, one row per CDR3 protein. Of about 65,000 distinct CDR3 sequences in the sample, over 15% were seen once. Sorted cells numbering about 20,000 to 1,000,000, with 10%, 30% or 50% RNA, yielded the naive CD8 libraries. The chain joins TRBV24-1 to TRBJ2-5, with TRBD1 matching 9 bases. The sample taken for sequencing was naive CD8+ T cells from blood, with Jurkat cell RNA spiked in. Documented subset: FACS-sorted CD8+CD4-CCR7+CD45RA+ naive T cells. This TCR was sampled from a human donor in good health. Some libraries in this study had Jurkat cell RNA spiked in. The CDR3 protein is CATSDGTGLETQYF. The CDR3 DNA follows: TGTGCCACCAGTGATGGGACAGGGCTTGAGACCCAGTACTTC.